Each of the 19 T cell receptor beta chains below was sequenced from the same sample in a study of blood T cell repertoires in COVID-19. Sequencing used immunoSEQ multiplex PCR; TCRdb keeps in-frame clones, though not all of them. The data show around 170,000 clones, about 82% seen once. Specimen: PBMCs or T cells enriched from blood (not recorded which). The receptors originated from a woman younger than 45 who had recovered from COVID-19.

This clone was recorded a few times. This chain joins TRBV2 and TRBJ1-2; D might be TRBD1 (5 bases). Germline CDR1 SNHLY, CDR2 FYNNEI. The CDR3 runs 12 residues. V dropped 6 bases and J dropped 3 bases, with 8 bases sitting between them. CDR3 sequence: CASRDSDYGYTF. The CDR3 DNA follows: TGTGCCAGCAGAGACAGTGACTATGGCTACACCTTC.

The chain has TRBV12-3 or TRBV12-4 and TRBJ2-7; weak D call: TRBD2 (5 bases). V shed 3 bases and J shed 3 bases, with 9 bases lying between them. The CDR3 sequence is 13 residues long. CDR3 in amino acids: CASSFGGLYEQYF. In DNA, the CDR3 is TGTGCCAGCAGTTTTGGAGGCCTCTACGAGCAGTACTTC.

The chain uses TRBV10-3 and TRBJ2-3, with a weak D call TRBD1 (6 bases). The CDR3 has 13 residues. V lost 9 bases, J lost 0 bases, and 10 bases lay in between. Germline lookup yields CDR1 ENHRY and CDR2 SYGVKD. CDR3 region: CAIGGDSTDTQYF. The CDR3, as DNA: TGTGCCATAGGGGGTGATAGCACAGATACGCAGTATTTT.

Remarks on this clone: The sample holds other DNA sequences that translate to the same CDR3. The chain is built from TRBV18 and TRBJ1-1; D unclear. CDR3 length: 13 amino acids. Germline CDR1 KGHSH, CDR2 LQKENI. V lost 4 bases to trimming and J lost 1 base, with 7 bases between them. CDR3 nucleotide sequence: TGTGCCAGCTCACTCACCGGGAACACTGAAGCTTTCTTT. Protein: CASSLTGNTEAFF.

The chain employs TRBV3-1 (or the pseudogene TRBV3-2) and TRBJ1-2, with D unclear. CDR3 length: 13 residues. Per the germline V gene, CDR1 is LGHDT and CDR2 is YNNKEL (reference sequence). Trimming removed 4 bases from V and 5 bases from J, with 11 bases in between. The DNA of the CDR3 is TGTGCCAGCAGCCTCGGAGACGTATATGGCTACACCTTC. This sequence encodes CASSLGDVYGYTF.

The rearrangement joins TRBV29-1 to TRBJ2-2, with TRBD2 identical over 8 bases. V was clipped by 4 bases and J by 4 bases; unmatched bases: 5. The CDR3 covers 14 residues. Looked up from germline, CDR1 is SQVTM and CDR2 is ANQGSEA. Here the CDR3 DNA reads TGCAGCGTTGTGAGCGGGAGAATCACCGGGGAGCTGTTTTTT. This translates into CSVVSGRITGELFF.

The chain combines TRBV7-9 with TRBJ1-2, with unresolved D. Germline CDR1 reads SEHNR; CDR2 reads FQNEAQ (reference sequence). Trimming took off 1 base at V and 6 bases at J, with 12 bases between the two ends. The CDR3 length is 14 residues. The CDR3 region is CASSLGSGINGYTF. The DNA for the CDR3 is TGTGCCAGCAGCTTAGGGAGCGGGATCAATGGCTACACCTTC.

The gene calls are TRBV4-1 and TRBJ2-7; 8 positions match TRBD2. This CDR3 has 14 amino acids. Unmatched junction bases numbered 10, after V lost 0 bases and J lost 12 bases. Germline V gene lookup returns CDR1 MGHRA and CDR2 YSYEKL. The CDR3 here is CASSQDSGSGELYF. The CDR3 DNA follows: TGCGCCAGCAGCCAAGATTCAGGTAGCGGGGAACTGTACTTC.

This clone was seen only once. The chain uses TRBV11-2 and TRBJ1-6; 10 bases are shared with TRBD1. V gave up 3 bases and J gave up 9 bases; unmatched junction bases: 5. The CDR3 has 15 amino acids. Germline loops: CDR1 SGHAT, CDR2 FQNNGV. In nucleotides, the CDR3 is TGTGCCAGCAGCTTCCGGGGACAGGGGAGTTCACCCCTCCACTTT. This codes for CASSFRGQGSSPLHF. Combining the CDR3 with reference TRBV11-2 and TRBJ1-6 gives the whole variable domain EAGVAQSPRYKIIEKRQSVAFWCNPISGHATLYWYQQILGQGPKLLIQFQNNGVVDDSQLPKDRFSAERLKGVDSTLKIQPAKLEDSAVYLCASSFRGQGSSPLHFGNGTRLTVT.

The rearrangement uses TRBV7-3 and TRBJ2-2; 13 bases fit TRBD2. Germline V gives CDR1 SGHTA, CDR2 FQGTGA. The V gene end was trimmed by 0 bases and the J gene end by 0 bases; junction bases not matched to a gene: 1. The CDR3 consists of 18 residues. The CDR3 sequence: CASSLTGLAGANTGELFF. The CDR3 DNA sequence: TGTGCCAGCAGCTTAACTGGACTAGCGGGGGCGAACACCGGGGAGCTGTTTTTT.

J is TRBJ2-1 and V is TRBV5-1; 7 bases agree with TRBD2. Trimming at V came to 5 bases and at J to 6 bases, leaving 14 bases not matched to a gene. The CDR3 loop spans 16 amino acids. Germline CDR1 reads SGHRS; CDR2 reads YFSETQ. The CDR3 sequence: CASSGEGLFSSNEQFF. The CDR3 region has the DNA TGCGCCAGCAGTGGGGAGGGACTGTTTTCCAGCAATGAGCAGTTCTTC. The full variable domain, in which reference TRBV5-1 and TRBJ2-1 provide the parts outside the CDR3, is KAGVTQTPRYLIKTRGQQVTLSCSPISGHRSVSWYQQTPGQGLQFLFEYFSETQRNKGNFPGRFSGRQFSNSRSEMNVSTLELGDSALYLCASSGEGLFSSNEQFFGPGTRLTVL.

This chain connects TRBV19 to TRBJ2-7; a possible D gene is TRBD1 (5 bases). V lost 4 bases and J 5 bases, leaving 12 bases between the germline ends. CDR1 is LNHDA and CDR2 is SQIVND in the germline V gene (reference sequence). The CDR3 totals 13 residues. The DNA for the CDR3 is TGTGCCAGTAGTAAAACGGGCAGGGACGAGCAGTACTTC. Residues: CASSKTGRDEQYF.

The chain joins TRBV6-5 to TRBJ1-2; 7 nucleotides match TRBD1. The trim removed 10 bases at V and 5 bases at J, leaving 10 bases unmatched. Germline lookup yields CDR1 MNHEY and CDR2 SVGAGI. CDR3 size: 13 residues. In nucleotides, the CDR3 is TGTGCCACCCATCAGACAGGGCGATATGGCTACACCTTC. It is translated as CATHQTGRYGYTF.

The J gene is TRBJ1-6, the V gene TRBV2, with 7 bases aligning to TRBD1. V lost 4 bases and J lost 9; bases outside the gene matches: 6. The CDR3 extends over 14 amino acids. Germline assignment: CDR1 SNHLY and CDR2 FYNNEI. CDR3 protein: CASSGGRGASPLHF. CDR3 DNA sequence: TGTGCCAGCAGTGGAGGCAGGGGGGCTTCACCCCTCCACTTT.

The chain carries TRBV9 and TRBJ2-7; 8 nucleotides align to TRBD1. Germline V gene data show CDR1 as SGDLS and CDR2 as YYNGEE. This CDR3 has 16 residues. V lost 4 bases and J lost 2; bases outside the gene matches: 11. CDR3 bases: TGTGCCAGCAGCAACTTCTCCGGGACAGGACCCTACGAGCAGTACTTC. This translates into CASSNFSGTGPYEQYF.

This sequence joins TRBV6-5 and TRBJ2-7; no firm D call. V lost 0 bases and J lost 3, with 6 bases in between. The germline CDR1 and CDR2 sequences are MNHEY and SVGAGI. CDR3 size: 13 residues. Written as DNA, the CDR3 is TGTGCCAGCAGTTACTCTAGCCTCTACGAGCAGTACTTC. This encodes CASSYSSLYEQYF.

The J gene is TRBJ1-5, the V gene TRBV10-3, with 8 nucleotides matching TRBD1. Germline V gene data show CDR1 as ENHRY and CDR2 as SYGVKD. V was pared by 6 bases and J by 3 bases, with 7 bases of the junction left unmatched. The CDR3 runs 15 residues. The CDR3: CAISRTGNTNQPQHF. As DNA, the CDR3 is TGTGCCATCAGCCGGACAGGGAATACCAATCAGCCCCAGCATTTT.

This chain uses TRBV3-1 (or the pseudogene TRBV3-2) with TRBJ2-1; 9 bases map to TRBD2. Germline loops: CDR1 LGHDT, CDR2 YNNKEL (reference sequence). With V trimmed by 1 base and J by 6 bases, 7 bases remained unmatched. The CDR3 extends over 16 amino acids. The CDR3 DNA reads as TGTGCCAGCAGCCAAGTAGGCGGGAGGGCGGGCAATGAGCAGTTCTTC. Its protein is CASSQVGGRAGNEQFF.

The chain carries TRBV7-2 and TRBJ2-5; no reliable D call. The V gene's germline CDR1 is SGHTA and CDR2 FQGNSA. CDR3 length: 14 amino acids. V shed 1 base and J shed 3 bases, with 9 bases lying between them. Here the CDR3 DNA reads TGTGCCAGCAGCTTAGATTCCGCAGAAGAGACCCAGTACTTC. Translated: CASSLDSAEETQYF. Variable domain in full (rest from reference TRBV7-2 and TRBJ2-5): GAGVSQSPSNKVTEKGKDVELRCDPISGHTALYWYRQSLGQGLEFLIYFQGNSAPDKSGLPSDRFSAERTGGSVSTLTIQRTQQEDSAVYLCASSLDSAEETQYFGPGTRLLVL.